A selection of T cell receptor beta chains follows, all from one sample in a study of neurological immune-mediated disorders. Each CDR3 protein is one row after TCRdb ran MiXCR on the 5' RACE reads. The sample lists 80,000 or so distinct CDR3 sequences, 9.4% occurring once. Sequencing was carried out using PBMCs. These TCRs come from a man aged 45-65 years in good health. Each CDR3 is given with its conserved first and last residue. Each record gives: J gene, D gene, clone size, V gene, CDR3 protein, CDR3 DNA. The D gene is left open where the match is weak. Only part of the rows carry a size: once, few, many, or a class if the clone is expanded.

>TRBJ1-5|NA|many|TRBV3-1
CASSQLNQPQHF
TGTGCCAGCAGCCAATTGAATCAGCCCCAGCATTTT
>TRBJ2-1|TRBD2|many|TRBV3-1
CASSHPISGRASNEQFF
TGTGCCAGCAGCCACCCCATTAGCGGGAGGGCCAGCAATGAGCAGTTCTTC
>TRBJ2-1|TRBD2|many|TRBV20-1
CSASSSGTSGGREQFF
TGCAGTGCTAGTTCGTCGGGGACTAGCGGGGGGAGAGAGCAGTTCTTC
>TRBJ2-2|TRBD1|many|TRBV5-1
CASSLHRSGQGADGELFF
TGCGCCAGCAGCTTGCATCGTTCGGGACAGGGGGCGGACGGGGAGCTGTTTTTT
>TRBJ2-7|NA|NA|TRBV6-5
CASSPDRKRHEQYF
TGTGCCAGCAGTCCCGACAGGAAACGCCACGAGCAGTACTTC
>TRBJ2-7|NA|many|TRBV4-3
CASSQDRTSYEQYF
TGCGCCAGCAGCCAAGATCGCACCTCCTACGAGCAGTACTTC
>TRBJ2-7|TRBD1|many|TRBV5-1
CASSLRDRDRTKGEQYF
TGCGCCAGCAGCTTGCGAGACAGGGACAGAACTAAGGGCGAGCAGTACTTC
>TRBJ1-1|TRBD1|many|TRBV7-2
CASSLGTGGVAEAFF
TGTGCCAGCAGCTTAGGGACAGGGGGCGTGGCTGAAGCTTTCTTT
>TRBJ1-2|NA|many|TRBV20-1
CSARGGTYGYTF
TGCAGTGCTAGGGGTGGGACTTATGGCTACACCTTC
>TRBJ1-5|NA|many|TRBV29-1
CSIQTGGNQPQHF
TGCAGCATACAGACAGGAGGCAATCAGCCCCAGCATTTT
>TRBJ2-1|TRBD1|few|TRBV27
CASSAAGTADNEQFF
TGTGCCAGCAGCGCCGCCGGGACAGCCGACAATGAGCAGTTCTTC
>TRBJ2-1|NA|many|TRBV5-1
CASSLFDRYNEQFF
TGCGCCAGCAGCCTCTTTGATCGGTACAATGAGCAGTTCTTC
>TRBJ2-5|NA|many|TRBV3-1
CASSQSPGTGVETQYF
TGTGCCAGCAGCCAAAGTCCCGGGACCGGGGTAGAGACCCAGTACTTC
>TRBJ2-1|TRBD1|many|TRBV20-1
CSARQGVYNEQFF
TGCAGTGCTAGACAGGGGGTTTACAATGAGCAGTTCTTC
>TRBJ1-4|TRBD1|many|TRBV28
CASITWEGANEKLFF
TGTGCCAGCATCACTTGGGAGGGGGCGAACGAAAAACTGTTTTTT
>TRBJ2-1|TRBD2|NA|TRBV28
CASSHGRVMDNEQFF
TGTGCCAGCAGTCACGGGAGGGTCATGGACAATGAGCAGTTCTTC